Listed below are T cell receptor beta chains from one sample, sequenced in a study of blood T cell repertoires in COVID-19. Sequenced by immunoSEQ multiplex PCR; TCRdb stores in-frame clones only, minus some. The table records under 200,000 clones, more than 85% of them present only once. The sample comprised peripheral blood. Every receptor here comes from a man between 60 and 75 years old with COVID-19, enrolled during active disease. Each CDR3 is given with its conserved first and last residue. Each record gives: D gene, clone size, J gene, V gene, CDR3 DNA, CDR3 protein. A D gene is named only where the DNA matches it firmly. Expanded clones get a size class; other rows say once, few or many, or leave the size out.

>NA|NA|TRBJ2-7|TRBV7-2
TGTGCCAGCAGCTTAGGACTATCAGCCTACGAGCAGTACTTC
CASSLGLSAYEQYF
>TRBD1|NA|TRBJ2-1|TRBV19
TGTGCCAGTAGACAGACAGGGTCCAACAATGAGCAGTTCTTC
CASRQTGSNNEQFF
>NA|few|TRBJ2-3|TRBV6-5
TGTGCCAGCAGTTACCACACAGGGCGCACAGATACGCAGTATTTT
CASSYHTGRTDTQYF
>TRBD1|few|TRBJ1-2|TRBV5-5
TGTGCCAGCAGCACCGGGACAGGGGGTAACTATGGCTACACCTTC
CASSTGTGGNYGYTF
>NA|NA|TRBJ1-1|TRBV4-3
TGCGCCAGCAGCCAAGAGGACAACTTGGGGACTGAAGCTTTCTTT
CASSQEDNLGTEAFF
>NA|NA|TRBJ1-2|TRBV12-3/TRBV12-4
TGTGCCAGCAGTTTATTCGGGGGCTATGGCTACACCTTC
CASSLFGGYGYTF
>TRBD1|NA|TRBJ2-7|TRBV5-5
TGTGCCAGCAGGGTGGGACAGGGGGAAGCCTACGAGCAGTACTTC
CASRVGQGEAYEQYF
>TRBD2|NA|TRBJ2-3|TRBV11-1
TGTGCCAGCAGCTTAGCGGCTAGCGGGCTATTGGATACGCAGTATTTT
CASSLAASGLLDTQYF
>NA|NA|TRBJ1-5|TRBV19
TGTGCCAGTAGTATCACCACAGAAAATCAGCCCCAGCATTTT
CASSITTENQPQHF
>NA|NA|TRBJ1-4|TRBV11-2
TGTGCCAGCAGCTTACCGGGTCGCTTGGAAAAACTGTTTTTT
CASSLPGRLEKLFF
>NA|NA|TRBJ1-1|TRBV6-2/TRBV6-3
TGTGCCAGCAGTTACGGTTTTTTCCCTATGAACACTGAAGCTTTCTTT
CASSYGFFPMNTEAFF
>TRBD1|NA|TRBJ1-2|TRBV28
TGTGCCAGCAGTCCCCCAGGGGGTAACTATGGCTACACCTTC
CASSPPGGNYGYTF
>TRBD1|NA|TRBJ2-7|TRBV7-2
TGTGCCAGCAGCCCCGGACAGGGAGCCTACGAGCAGTACTTC
CASSPGQGAYEQYF
>NA|NA|TRBJ1-5|TRBV6-2/TRBV6-3
TGTGCCAGCAGTTACTGGGGGGTCGAGGGCCAGCCCCAGCATTTT
CASSYWGVEGQPQHF
>NA|NA|TRBJ1-4|TRBV9
TGTGCCAGCAGCGTAGACAGGCTGGCAACTAATGAAAAACTGTTTTTT
CASSVDRLATNEKLFF
>NA|NA|TRBJ1-5|TRBV10-1
TGCGCCAGCAGTGAGTCTTACGGGAAAGACAATCAGCCCCAGCATTTT
CASSESYGKDNQPQHF
>TRBD2|NA|TRBJ2-3|TRBV5-8
TGTGCCAGCAGTTATGGACTAGCGGATAGCACAGATACGCAGTATTTT
CASSYGLADSTDTQYF
>TRBD2|NA|TRBJ2-5|TRBV2
TGTGCCAGCAGGGACCCGGGAGGGACCCAGTACTTC
CASRDPGGTQYF
>NA|once|TRBJ2-7|TRBV12-3/TRBV12-4
TGTGCCAGCAGCCCGTCCTACGAGCAGTACTTC
CASSPSYEQYF
>NA|NA|TRBJ2-7|TRBV6-1
TGTGCCAGCAGTGAAAGGGGGTTCTACGAGCAGTACTTC
CASSERGFYEQYF
>NA|NA|TRBJ2-1|TRBV6-2/TRBV6-3
TGTGCCAGCAGTTACCCTAGAGTGGGCTCCTACAATGAGCAGTTCTTC
CASSYPRVGSYNEQFF
>TRBD1|once|TRBJ1-2|TRBV6-5
TGTGCCAGCAGTTACTTAAGAACAGGGGGCGGCTATGGCTACACCTTC
CASSYLRTGGGYGYTF
>TRBD1|NA|TRBJ1-5|TRBV7-8
TGTGCCAGCAGCCGCCAGGGACAGGGGGCGATTTCTCAGCCCCAGCATTTT
CASSRQGQGAISQPQHF
>NA|NA|TRBJ2-7|TRBV19
TGTGCCACCACAGGGGGAGGGTACGAGCAGTACTTC
CATTGGGYEQYF
>NA|NA|TRBJ1-5|TRBV5-1
TGCGCCAGCAGCTTGGGTCCGGATCAGCCCCAGCATTTT
CASSLGPDQPQHF
>NA|NA|TRBJ2-7|TRBV6-8
TGTGCCAGCAATTTTTGGACTCTCAACGAGCAGTACTTC
CASNFWTLNEQYF
>NA|NA|TRBJ1-2|TRBV4-3
TGCGCCAGCAGCCAAGATCGCATTAGGATGGGACTGGGAGATTGGGACTATGGCTACACCTTC
CASSQDRIRMGLGDWDYGYTF
>NA|NA|TRBJ1-2|TRBV28
TGTGCCAGCAGCAGGAACTATGGCTACACCTTC
CASSRNYGYTF
>NA|NA|TRBJ1-1|TRBV5-1
TGCGCCAGCAGGCGGAATCTGAACACTGAAGCTTTCTTT
CASRRNLNTEAFF
>TRBD1|once|TRBJ2-5|TRBV6-5
TGTGCCAGCAGACACGACAGGGATGGGAAGACCCAGTACTTC
CASRHDRDGKTQYF
>NA|NA|TRBJ1-1|TRBV6-2/TRBV6-3
TGTGCCAGCAGTCCCAACAGGGCGAACACTGAAGCTTTCTTT
CASSPNRANTEAFF
>TRBD1|NA|TRBJ1-5|TRBV28
TGTGCCAGCAGCACGACAGGGGGGGGAAATCAGCCCCAGCATTTT
CASSTTGGGNQPQHF
>TRBD1|NA|TRBJ2-5|TRBV18
TGTGCCAGCTCAAGAGGACAGGGGGTAGAGACCCAGTACTTC
CASSRGQGVETQYF
>NA|NA|TRBJ1-3|TRBV18
TGTGCCAGCTCACCAGGGGAGCTAGCGGGAAACACCATATATTTT
CASSPGELAGNTIYF
>NA|NA|TRBJ1-1|TRBV19
TGTGCCAGTAGTAAGACATCGGCCTTCGAAGCTTTCTTT
CASSKTSAFEAFF
>NA|NA|TRBJ1-1|TRBV19
TGTGCCAGTAGTCCCCAAAAGCGGTTGAACACTGAAGCTTTCTTT
CASSPQKRLNTEAFF
>TRBD1|NA|TRBJ2-1|TRBV27
TGTGCCAGCAGTTCGGGACAGGAATACAATGAGCAGTTCTTC
CASSSGQEYNEQFF
>NA|NA|TRBJ1-2|TRBV27
TGTGCCAGCAGTTCGCCAGGCCAGGGTGGGATCTATGGCTACACCTTC
CASSSPGQGGIYGYTF
>NA|once|TRBJ2-3|TRBV5-1
TGCGCCAGCAGCCCCGGACGGTTCAGGGGGGCAGATACGCAGTATTTT
CASSPGRFRGADTQYF
>TRBD1|NA|TRBJ1-2|TRBV7-9
TGTGCCAGCAGCCCGACAGGGGGGGAAACCAACCCTAACTATGGCTACACCTTC
CASSPTGGETNPNYGYTF
>NA|few|TRBJ2-7|TRBV5-5
TGTGCCAGCAGCTTAGCGGGTTCCTACGAGCAGTACTTC
CASSLAGSYEQYF
>NA|NA|TRBJ2-3|TRBV7-2
TGTGCCAGCAGACCAGCTCAGGGAAGATTCACAGATACGCAGTATTTT
CASRPAQGRFTDTQYF
>NA|NA|TRBJ1-1|TRBV11-3
TGTGCCAGCAGCTTAGGGGGGGTGAACACTGAAGCTTTCTTT
CASSLGGVNTEAFF
>TRBD1|NA|TRBJ2-2|TRBV5-1
TGCGCCAGCAGCTGGGGGGACAGGGACACCGGGGAGCTGTTTTTT
CASSWGDRDTGELFF
>TRBD2|NA|TRBJ2-7|TRBV7-2
TGTGCCACCGCAAGGGCGGGAGGCTCCTACGAGCAGTACTTC
CATARAGGSYEQYF